The sequence of this TCR beta chain was determined in a study of a mutant IDH1 vaccine in newly diagnosed glioma. Data came from immunoSEQ multiplex PCR; TCRdb stores just in-frame clones and leaves some out. The data show 55,000 to 65,000 clones, 80% seen once. This clone has only one observation. Its cognate antigen is unknown. Time point indicated: week 11, during vaccination. Vaccine doses each comprised 300 ug of mutant IDH1 20-mer peptide, with topical imiquimod. Those who donated had recent WHO grade 3 or 4 IDH1-mutant, ATRX-lost astrocytomas. This CDR3 has 11 residues. CDR1 is SGHVS and CDR2 is FQNEAQ in the germline V gene. With 7 bases removed from V and 6 bases from J, the gap between germline ends came to 6 bases.

The clonotype was recovered from a man aged 45-60 years with glioma. The chain carries TRBV7-8 and TRBJ2-2; D gene unclear. The source was PBMCs, collected from a glioma patient whose treatment included an IDH1 peptide vaccine. The CDR3 region is CASISAGELFF. The CDR3 DNA follows: TGTGCCAGCATTTCGGCCGGGGAGCTGTTTTTT. Full variable domain (missing parts from reference TRBV7-8 and TRBJ2-2): GAGVSQSPRYKVAKRGQDVALRCDPISGHVSLFWYQQALGQGPEFLTYFQNEAQLDKSGLPSDRFFAERPEGSVSTLKIQRTQQEDSAVYLCASISAGELFFGEGSRLTVL.